One and the same sample provided the 8 T cell receptor beta chains below, sequenced in a study of tumor-infiltrating lymphocytes in primary liver carcinoma. Co-extraction of RNA and DNA was performed on about 19-30 mg of unsorted bulk tissue. Total RNA (roughly 540 ng) served as template for TCR beta cDNA synthesis primed by a constant-region primer. Nested multiplex PCR, run for three rounds with slightly modified ARM-PCR, yielded TCR beta libraries. The two initial PCR rounds, about 9 cycles each, used TRBV1-TRBV30 forward and C-beta reverse primers. TCRdb called the multiplex PCR reads again in MiXCR, with one record for every CDR3 protein. The sample includes about 120,000 distinct CDR3 sequences, around two thirds seen only once; the top ten take 7.5% to 10%. Sequencing used tumor-adjacent normal liver tissue. The receptors here all came from a woman aged 55-70 years with primary liver carcinoma and hepatitis B virus infection.

As regards this clonotype: The germline gene is not matched at one end of the junction; a read error may be the cause. The chain is built from TRBV4-2 and TRBJ2-7, with D perhaps matching TRBD2 (6 bases). The CDR3 runs to 15 residues. Germline CDR1 LGHNA, CDR2 YNFKEQ. In DNA, the CDR3 is TGTGCCATCAGCCGCGGGTCGGGAGCTTCCTACGAGCAGTACTTC. Translation gives CAISRGSGASYEQYF.

Comments on this clonotype: A junction boundary mismatches the germline segment, possibly from a read error. This CDR3 is CANSESVADTQYF. In DNA form, the CDR3 reads TGCGCCAACAGTGAGTCGGTCGCAGATACGCAGTATTTT. The chain carries TRBV10-2 and TRBJ2-3; no reliable D call. CDR1 WSHSY and CDR2 SAAADI come from the germline V gene. The CDR3 totals 13 residues.

Concerning this clonotype: As the CDR3 is not closed by the conserved phenylalanine or tryptophan, this likely results from a read error. The limits of the CDR3 on the DNA are not certain, so only TCRdb's listed CDR3 is given. The CDR3 sequence is CASSLDQQGVVYNERFY. The chain recombines TRBV11-2 with TRBJ2-1; whether TRBD1, the table's D call, matches the DNA was not checked. Germline CDR1 reads SGHAT; CDR2 reads FQNNGV. Ends included, the CDR3 has 17 residues.

Comments on this clonotype: The germline gene is not matched at one end of the junction; a read error may be the cause. The chain employs TRBV6-1 and TRBJ1-5, with unresolved D. In germline, CDR1 is MNHNS, CDR2 SASEGT. The CDR3 runs to 12 residues. The CDR3 DNA reads as TGTGCCAGCAGGGACCTGACTAAACCCCAGCGTTTT. Protein: CASRDLTKPQRF.

This clonotype has only one observation. The chain is built from TRBV12-3 or TRBV12-4 and TRBJ1-5; D uncertain. The CDR3 sequence is 14 residues long. The V end was cut by 7 bases, the J end by 9 bases, with 19 bases between. The CDR3 reads CASTWRQAGRPQHF. The CDR3 DNA reads as TGTGCCAGCACTTGGAGGCAGGCGGGTCGGCCCCAGCATTTT.

In the case of this clonotype: The junction departs from germline at one end; a sequencing error may be responsible. The chain carries TRBV2 and TRBJ2-7; D not certain. Germline CDR1 reads SNHLY; CDR2 reads FYNNEI. The CDR3 is 15 amino acids. The CDR3 bases are TGTGCCTGCAGTGTAGACCGGGCCGAGTCCTACGAGCAGTACTTC. It codes for CACSVDRAESYEQYF.

Comment on this clonotype: A much larger clone differs by one base, so this may be a read error. J is TRBJ1-2 and V is TRBV5-1; possible D gene TRBD1, 6 bases. Trimming removed 5 bases at V and 4 bases at J, with 9 bases between. CDR3 length equals 12 residues. Germline V CDR1 and CDR2: SGHRS, YFSETQ. The CDR3 sequence: CASRGGPYGYTF. For the CDR3, the DNA is TGCGCCAGCAGGGGGGGGCCCTATGGCTACACCTTC.

About this clonotype: Just one base apart from a much larger clone, this may be a read error. This chain uses TRBV28 with TRBJ2-1; no clear D gene. CDR3 length: 13 amino acids. Germline values: CDR1 MDHEN, CDR2 SYDVKM. In DNA form, the CDR3 reads TGTGCCATCAGTCCATTATTGCGTCATGAGCAGTTCTTC. Protein: CAISPLLRHEQFF.